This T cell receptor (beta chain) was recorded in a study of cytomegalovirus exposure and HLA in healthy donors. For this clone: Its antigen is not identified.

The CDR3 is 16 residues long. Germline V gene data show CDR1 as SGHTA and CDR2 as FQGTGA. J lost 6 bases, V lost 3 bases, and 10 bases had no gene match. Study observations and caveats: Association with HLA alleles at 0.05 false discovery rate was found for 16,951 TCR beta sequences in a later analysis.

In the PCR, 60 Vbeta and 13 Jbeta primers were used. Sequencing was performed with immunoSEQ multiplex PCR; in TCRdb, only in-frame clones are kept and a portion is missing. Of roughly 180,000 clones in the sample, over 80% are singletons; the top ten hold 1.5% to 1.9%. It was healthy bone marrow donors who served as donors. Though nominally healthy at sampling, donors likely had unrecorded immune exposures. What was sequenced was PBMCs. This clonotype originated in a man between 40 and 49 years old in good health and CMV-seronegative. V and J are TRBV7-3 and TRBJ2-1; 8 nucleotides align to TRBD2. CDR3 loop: CASSFLSGMGGNEQFF. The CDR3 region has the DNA TGTGCCAGCAGCTTTCTTAGCGGGATGGGTGGCAATGAGCAGTTCTTC.